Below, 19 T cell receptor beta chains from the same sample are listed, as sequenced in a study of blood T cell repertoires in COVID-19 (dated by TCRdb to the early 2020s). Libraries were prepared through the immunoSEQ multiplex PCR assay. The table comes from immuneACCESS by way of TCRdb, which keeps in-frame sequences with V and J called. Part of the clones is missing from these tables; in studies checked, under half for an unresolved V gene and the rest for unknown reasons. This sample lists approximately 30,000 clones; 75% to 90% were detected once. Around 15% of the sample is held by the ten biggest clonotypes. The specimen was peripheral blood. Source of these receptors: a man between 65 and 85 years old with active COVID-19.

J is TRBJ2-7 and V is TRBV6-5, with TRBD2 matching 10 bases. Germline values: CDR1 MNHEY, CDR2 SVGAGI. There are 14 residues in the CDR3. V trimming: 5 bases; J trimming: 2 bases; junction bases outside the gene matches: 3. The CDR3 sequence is CASSRTSGTYEQYF. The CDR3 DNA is TGTGCCAGCAGTAGGACTAGCGGAACCTACGAGCAGTACTTC.

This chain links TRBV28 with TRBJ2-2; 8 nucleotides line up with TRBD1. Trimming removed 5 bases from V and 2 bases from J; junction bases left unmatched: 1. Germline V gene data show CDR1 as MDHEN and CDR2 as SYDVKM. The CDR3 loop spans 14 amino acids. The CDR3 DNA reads TGTGCCAGCAGTGGACAGGGAAACACCGGGGAGCTGTTTTTT. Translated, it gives CASSGQGNTGELFF.

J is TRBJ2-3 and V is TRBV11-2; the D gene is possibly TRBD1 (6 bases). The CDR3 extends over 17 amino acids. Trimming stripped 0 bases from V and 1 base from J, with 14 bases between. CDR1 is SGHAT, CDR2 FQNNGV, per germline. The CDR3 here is CASSLDRGIPGTDTQYF. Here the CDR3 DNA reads TGTGCCAGCAGCTTAGATAGGGGGATTCCGGGCACAGATACGCAGTATTTT.

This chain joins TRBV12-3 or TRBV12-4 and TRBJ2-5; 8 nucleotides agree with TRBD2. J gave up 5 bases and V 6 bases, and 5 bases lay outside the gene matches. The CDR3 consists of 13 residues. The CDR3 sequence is CASSWGGGETQYF. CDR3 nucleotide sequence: TGTGCCAGCAGCTGGGGCGGGGGGGAGACCCAGTACTTC.

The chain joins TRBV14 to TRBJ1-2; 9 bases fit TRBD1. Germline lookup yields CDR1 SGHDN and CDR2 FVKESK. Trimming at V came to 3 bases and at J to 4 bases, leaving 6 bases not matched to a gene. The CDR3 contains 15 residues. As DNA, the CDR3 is TGTGCCAGCAGCCAGGGACAGGGCCCTAGCTATGGCTACACCTTC. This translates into CASSQGQGPSYGYTF.

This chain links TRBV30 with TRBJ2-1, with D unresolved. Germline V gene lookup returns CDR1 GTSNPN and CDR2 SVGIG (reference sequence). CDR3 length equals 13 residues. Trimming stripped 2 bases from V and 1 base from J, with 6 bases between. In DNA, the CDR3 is TGTGCCTGGAGTAGACAATCCTACAATGAGCAGTTCTTC. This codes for CAWSRQSYNEQFF.

CDR3 sequence reads: CSVTTGYNQPQHF. In DNA, the CDR3 is TGCAGCGTAACGACAGGGTATAATCAGCCCCAGCATTTT. The V and J genes are TRBV29-1 and TRBJ1-5; 7 nucleotides agree with TRBD1. This CDR3 is built from 13 residues. J gave up 4 bases and V 6 bases, and 6 bases lay outside the gene matches. Germline V lookup: CDR1 SQVTM, CDR2 ANQGSEA.

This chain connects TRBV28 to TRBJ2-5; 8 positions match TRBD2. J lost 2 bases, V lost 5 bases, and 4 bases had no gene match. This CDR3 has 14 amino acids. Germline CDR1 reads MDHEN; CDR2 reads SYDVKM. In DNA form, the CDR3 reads TGTGCCAGCAGTCCAGCGGGGGCGCAAGAGACCCAGTACTTC. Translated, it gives CASSPAGAQETQYF.

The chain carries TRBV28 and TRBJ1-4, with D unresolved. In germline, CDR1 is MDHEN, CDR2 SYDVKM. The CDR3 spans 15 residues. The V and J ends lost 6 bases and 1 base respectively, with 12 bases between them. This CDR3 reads CASRAGSLTNEKLFF. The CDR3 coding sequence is TGTGCCAGCAGAGCAGGATCCTTAACTAATGAAAAACTGTTTTTT.

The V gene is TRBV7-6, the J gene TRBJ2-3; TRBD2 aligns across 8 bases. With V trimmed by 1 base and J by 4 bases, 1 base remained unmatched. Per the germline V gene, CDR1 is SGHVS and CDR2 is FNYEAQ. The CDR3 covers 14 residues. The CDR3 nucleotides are TGTGCCAGCAGCTTAGAGCGGGGGCCAGATACGCAGTATTTT. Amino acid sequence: CASSLERGPDTQYF.

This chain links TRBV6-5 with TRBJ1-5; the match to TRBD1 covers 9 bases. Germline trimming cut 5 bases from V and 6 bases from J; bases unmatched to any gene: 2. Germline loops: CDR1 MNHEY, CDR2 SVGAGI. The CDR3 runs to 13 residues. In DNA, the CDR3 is TGTGCCAGCAGTCGGACAGGGGTTCAGCCCCAGCATTTT. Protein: CASSRTGVQPQHF.

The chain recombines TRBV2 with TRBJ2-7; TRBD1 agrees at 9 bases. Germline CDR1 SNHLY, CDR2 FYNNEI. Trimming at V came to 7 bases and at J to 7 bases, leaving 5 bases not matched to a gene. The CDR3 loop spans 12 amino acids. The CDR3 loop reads CASIQGAREQYF. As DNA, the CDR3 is TGTGCCAGCATACAGGGGGCGCGTGAGCAGTACTTC.

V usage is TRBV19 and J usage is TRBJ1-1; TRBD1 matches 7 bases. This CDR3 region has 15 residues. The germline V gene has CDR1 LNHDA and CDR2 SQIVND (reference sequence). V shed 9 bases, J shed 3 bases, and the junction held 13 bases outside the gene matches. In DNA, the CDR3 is TGTGCCAGCTTATCGACAGGGAGTGGTCACACTGAAGCTTTCTTT. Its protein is CASLSTGSGHTEAFF. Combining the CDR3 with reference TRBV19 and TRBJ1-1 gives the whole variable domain DGGITQSPKYLFRKEGQNVTLSCEQNLNHDAMYWYRQDPGQGLRLIYYSQIVNDFQKGDIAEGYSVSREKKESFPLTVTSAQKNPTAFYLCASLSTGSGHTEAFFGQGTRLTVV.

The DNA of the CDR3 is TGTGCCAGCAGCTCCCCAGCAGGGGAAGAGACCCAGTACTTC. It codes for CASSSPAGEETQYF. The chain joins TRBV11-3 to TRBJ2-5; a possible D gene is TRBD1 (6 bases). Germline CDR1 SGHNT, CDR2 YENEEA. V gave up 4 bases and J gave up 3 bases, with 12 bases separating them. The CDR3 spans 14 residues.

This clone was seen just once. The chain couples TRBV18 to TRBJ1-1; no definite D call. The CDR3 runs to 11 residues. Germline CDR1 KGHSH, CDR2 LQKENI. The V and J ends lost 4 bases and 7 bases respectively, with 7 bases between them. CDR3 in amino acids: CASSLTGEAFF. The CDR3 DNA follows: TGTGCCAGCTCACTTACGGGTGAAGCTTTCTTT.

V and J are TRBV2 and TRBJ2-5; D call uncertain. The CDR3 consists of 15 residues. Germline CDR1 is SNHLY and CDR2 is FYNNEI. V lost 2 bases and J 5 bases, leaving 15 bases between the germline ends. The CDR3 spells CASSEFSYSSETQYF. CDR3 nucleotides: TGTGCCAGCAGTGAATTTAGTTACAGTTCGGAGACCCAGTACTTC.

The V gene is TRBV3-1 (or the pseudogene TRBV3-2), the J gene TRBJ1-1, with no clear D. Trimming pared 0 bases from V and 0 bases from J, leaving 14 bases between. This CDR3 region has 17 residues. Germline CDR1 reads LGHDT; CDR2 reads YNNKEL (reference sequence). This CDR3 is CASSQDSAGRMNTEAFF. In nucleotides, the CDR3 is TGTGCCAGCAGCCAAGATTCGGCAGGAAGGATGAACACTGAAGCTTTCTTT.

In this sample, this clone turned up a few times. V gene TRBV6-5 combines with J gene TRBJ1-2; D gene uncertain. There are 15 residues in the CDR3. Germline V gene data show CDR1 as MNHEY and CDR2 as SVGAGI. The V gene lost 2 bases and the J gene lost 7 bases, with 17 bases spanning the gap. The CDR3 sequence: CASSYVFGSGGGYTF. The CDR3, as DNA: TGTGCCAGCAGTTACGTTTTCGGGTCCGGAGGTGGCTACACCTTC.

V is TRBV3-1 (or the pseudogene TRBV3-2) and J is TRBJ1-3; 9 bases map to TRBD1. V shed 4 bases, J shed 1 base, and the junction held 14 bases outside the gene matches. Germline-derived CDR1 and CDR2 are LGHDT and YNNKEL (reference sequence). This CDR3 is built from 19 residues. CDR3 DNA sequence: TGTGCCAGCAGCCGAAAACAGACTACAGGGGGCTTATCTGGAAACACCATATATTTT. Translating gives CASSRKQTTGGLSGNTIYF.